This T cell receptor beta chain is from a study of human T cells and chemical hapten exposure. Whole-study results and caveats: Against controls, expanded TCRs gave rise to significantly more large CDR3 similarity clusters.

Concerning this clonotype: The antigen is undetermined.

Stated time point: pre-sensitization, week 0. The treatment was: therapeutic diphenylcyclopropenone sensitization with weekly scalp DPC. As handled by the study authors: Counts of TCRs in each sample centred on a median of around 92,000 and extended from approximately 21,000 to 630,000. TCRdb reprocessed the RACE reads with MiXCR, giving one entry per CDR3 protein. The V and J calls and clone size come from TCRdb's table, not from the authors' own analysis. The sample holds roughly 60,000 distinct CDR3 sequences, roughly 6.7% seen once. The sequence was obtained from a woman younger than 45 with alopecia areata. Some clones in this sample may be carry-over from other donors' samples. This specimen was whole blood, taken in connection with sensitization to the hapten diphenylcyclopropenone (DPC).

CDR3 in amino acids: CAISQRQGDQPQHF. CDR3 sequence (DNA): TGTGCCATCAGCCAGCGTCAGGGGGACCAGCCCCAGCATTTT. The V gene is TRBV10-3, the J gene TRBJ1-5, with TRBD1 identical over 7 bases. J lost 7 bases, V lost 6 bases, and 9 bases had no gene match. The germline V gene has CDR1 ENHRY and CDR2 SYGVKD. The CDR3 length is 14 residues.